This T cell receptor (beta chain) was sequenced in a study of shared clonotypes between healthy human individuals. The overall study: A donor's plate count was three for CD4 naive and three for CD4 memory; CD8 naive had two and CD8 memory one.

Trimming took 7 bases from V and 3 from J, leaving 19 bases between them. From germline, CDR1 is SEHNR and CDR2 FQNEAQ (reference sequence). The CDR3 totals 16 residues. Sequenced by immunoSEQ multiplex PCR; TCRdb stores in-frame clones only, minus some. The sample yields over a million clones, approximately 97% seen once. The genes are TRBV7-9 and TRBJ2-1, with D perhaps being TRBD1 or TRBD2 (6 bases each). The specimen was naive CD4+ T cells sorted from blood. Specified subset: CD45RA+ positively selected. This clonotype was sampled from a man aged 30-40 years in good health. CDR3 DNA: TGTGCCAGCATCGAAATCGGGGGCCTTCGCTACAATGAGCAGTTCTTC. Its protein product is CASIEIGGLRYNEQFF.